This passage covers 25 T cell receptor beta chains from one sample sequenced in a study of blood T cell repertoires in COVID-19. Method: immunoSEQ multiplex PCR; TCRdb's copy keeps in-frame clones and lacks some. The table shows about 140,000 clones, with around 79% occurring only once. Specimen: PBMCs or T cells enriched from blood (not recorded which). The receptor set was obtained from a woman in her forties or fifties who had recovered from COVID-19.

This chain joins TRBV7-9 and TRBJ1-2; D possibly corresponds to TRBD1 (6 bases). The CDR3 sequence is 13 residues long. Per germline, CDR1 SEHNR and CDR2 FQNEAQ (reference sequence). V shed 5 bases and J shed 3 bases, with 10 bases lying between them. The CDR3 region has the DNA TGTGCCAGCAGCGCACAGGGCGACTATGGCTACACCTTC. Encoded protein: CASSAQGDYGYTF.

The genes are TRBV18 and TRBJ2-7; 7 nucleotides match TRBD2. This CDR3 region has 14 residues. The germline V gene encodes CDR1 KGHSH and CDR2 LQKENI. J was trimmed by 5 bases and V by 3 bases; bases with no gene match: 7. Here the CDR3 reads CASSPGRTRHEQYF. Written as DNA, the CDR3 is TGTGCCAGCTCACCCGGGAGGACCCGCCACGAGCAGTACTTC.

CDR3 sequence reads: CASSPQGDLGELFF. In DNA, the CDR3 is TGTGCCAGCTCACCACAGGGGGACCTCGGGGAGCTGTTTTTT. The chain links TRBV18 to TRBJ2-2; tentatively, D is TRBD1 (6 bases). Germline values: CDR1 KGHSH, CDR2 LQKENI. The V gene lost 1 base and the J gene lost 7 bases, with 10 bases spanning the gap. CDR3 length: 14 amino acids.

This sequence joins TRBV6-1 and TRBJ1-1; 9 bases align to TRBD1. The CDR3 is 17 amino acids. Germline loops: CDR1 MNHNS, CDR2 SASEGT. The ends lost 4 bases at V and 2 bases at J; junction bases unmatched: 11. The CDR3 nucleotides are TGTGCCAGCAGTGTGGCCCCGGGACAGGGTACAAACACTGAAGCTTTCTTT. It codes for CASSVAPGQGTNTEAFF.

The rearrangement links TRBV30 to TRBJ2-1, with D hard to call. Germline lookup yields CDR1 GTSNPN and CDR2 SVGIG (reference sequence). The CDR3 runs to 12 residues. The V gene lost 4 bases and the J gene lost 3 bases, with 7 bases spanning the gap. The CDR3 sequence is CAWNRVYNEQFF. The CDR3 DNA reads as TGTGCCTGGAATCGGGTCTACAATGAGCAGTTCTTC.

The chain is built from TRBV3-1 (or the pseudogene TRBV3-2) and TRBJ1-2, with 8 bases fitting TRBD1. The CDR3 totals 16 residues. Losses at the gene ends were 2 bases for V and 7 bases for J; bases not matched to a gene: 12. CDR1 LGHDT and CDR2 YNNKEL come from the germline V gene (reference sequence). CDR3: CASSQRGQGASSGYTF. Here the CDR3 DNA reads TGTGCCAGCAGCCAACGGGGGCAGGGGGCGTCTTCTGGCTACACCTTC.

The genes are TRBV4-1 and TRBJ2-5; D might be TRBD1 (5 bases). CDR3 length: 16 residues. CDR1 and CDR2 (germline): MGHRA, YSYEKL. The ends were cut back, 4 bases at V and 2 bases at J, with 17 bases in the middle. The CDR3 loop is CASSLTVPAGQETQYF. As DNA, the CDR3 is TGCGCCAGCAGCCTAACCGTCCCGGCAGGGCAAGAGACCCAGTACTTC.

This clone was seen only a few times. The V and J genes are TRBV12-5 and TRBJ1-3; D gene ambiguous. V was shortened by 6 bases and J by 1 base, with 13 bases between the two germline ends. The CDR3 runs to 15 residues. In germline, CDR1 is LGHNT, CDR2 FRNRAP. CDR3 DNA sequence: TGTGCTAGTGGACCCGGAGGGTTTTCTGGAAACACCATATATTTT. Residues: CASGPGGFSGNTIYF. Complete variable domain (other parts from reference TRBV12-5 and TRBJ1-3): DARVTQTPRHKVTEMGQEVTMRCQPILGHNTVFWYRQTMMQGLELLAYFRNRAPLDDSGMPKDRFSAEMPDATLATLKIQPSEPRDSAVYFCASGPGGFSGNTIYFGEGSWLTVV.

V gene TRBV7-9 combines with J gene TRBJ1-5; D call uncertain. CDR1 SEHNR and CDR2 FQNEAQ come from the germline V gene (reference sequence). CDR3 length: 14 amino acids. V dropped 5 bases and J dropped 0 bases, with 8 bases sitting between them. The CDR3, as DNA: TGTGCCAGCAGCCCCCGAGGTAGCAATCAGCCCCAGCATTTT. This gives the protein CASSPRGSNQPQHF. Full variable domain (remainder filled in from reference TRBV7-9 and TRBJ1-5): DTGVSQNPRHKITKRGQNVTFRCDPISEHNRLYWYRQTLGQGPEFLTYFQNEAQLEKSRLLSDRFSAERPKGSFSTLEIQRTEQGDSAMYLCASSPRGSNQPQHFGDGTRLSIL.

CDR3 bases: TGTGCCAGCAGTTTGGACGGGACTTTTGATGAGCAGTTCTTC. Translation gives CASSLDGTFDEQFF. The chain uses TRBV28 and TRBJ2-1; TRBD2 might be the D (6 bases). Trimming removed 3 bases from V and 8 bases from J, with 14 bases in between. The CDR3 is made up of 14 amino acids. Germline V lookup: CDR1 MDHEN, CDR2 SYDVKM.

The V gene is TRBV15, the J gene TRBJ1-3; D gene ambiguous. Trimming stripped 0 bases from V and 0 bases from J, with 6 bases between. CDR1 and CDR2 from the germline V gene are LNHNV and YYDKDF (reference sequence). This CDR3 is 15 amino acids long. CDR3 amino acids: CATSREGFSGNTIYF. The CDR3 DNA reads TGTGCCACCAGCAGAGAGGGCTTCTCTGGAAACACCATATATTTT. The variable domain in full, completed from reference TRBV15 and TRBJ1-3, reads DAMVIQNPRYQVTQFGKPVTLSCSQTLNHNVMYWYQQKSSQAPKLLFHYYDKDFNNEADTPDNFQSRRPNTSFCFLDIRSPGLGDTAMYLCATSREGFSGNTIYFGEGSWLTVV.

This clone was seen just once. The CDR3 sequence: CASTRGQGRSYEQYF. As DNA, the CDR3 is TGTGCCAGCACCCGGGGACAGGGAAGGTCCTACGAGCAGTACTTC. The chain carries TRBV11-2 and TRBJ2-7; 9 nucleotides line up with TRBD1. CDR3 size: 15 residues. The V segment lost 7 bases and the J segment 1 base; nucleotides outside the gene matches: 8. From germline, CDR1 is SGHAT and CDR2 FQNNGV.

The rearrangement uses TRBV2 and TRBJ1-4; D remains ambiguous. The CDR3 is made up of 14 amino acids. Germline-derived CDR1 and CDR2 are SNHLY and FYNNEI. Between the trimmed V and J ends, which lost 5 bases and 7 bases, there was a span of 14 bases. In nucleotides, the CDR3 is TGTGCCAGCAGTCCCCGCGGAGGTTCTGAAAAACTGTTTTTT. Its translation is CASSPRGGSEKLFF.

This chain uses TRBV11-2 with TRBJ1-2; D ambiguous. CDR3 size: 11 residues. The V end lost 4 bases, the J end lost 6 bases, and 6 bases lay between the germline ends. CDR1 SGHAT and CDR2 FQNNGV come from the germline V gene. CDR3 DNA: TGTGCCAGCAGCTACATGAATGGCTACACCTTC. This sequence encodes CASSYMNGYTF. Variable domain in full (rest from reference TRBV11-2 and TRBJ1-2): EAGVAQSPRYKIIEKRQSVAFWCNPISGHATLYWYQQILGQGPKLLIQFQNNGVVDDSQLPKDRFSAERLKGVDSTLKIQPAKLEDSAVYLCASSYMNGYTFGSGTRLTVV.

The genes are TRBV5-4 and TRBJ1-1; TRBD1 matches at 7 bases. V shed 5 bases and J 1 base; nucleotides not matched to a gene: 8. Germline V CDR1 and CDR2: SGHNT, YYREEE (reference sequence). The CDR3 runs 15 residues. The CDR3 is CASSSQTGRNTEAFF. The DNA of the CDR3 is TGTGCCAGCAGTTCCCAGACAGGGCGGAACACTGAAGCTTTCTTT. Supplemented by reference TRBV5-4 and TRBJ1-1, the full variable domain reads ETGVTQSPTHLIKTRGQQVTLRCSSQSGHNTVSWYQQALGQGPQFIFQYYREEENGRGNFPPRFSGLQFPNYSSELNVNALELDDSALYLCASSSQTGRNTEAFFGQGTRLTVV.

The V call is TRBV7-9, the J call TRBJ1-5, with a tentative D call TRBD1 (5 bases). V shed 1 base and J shed 2 bases, with 12 bases lying between them. Germline V gives CDR1 SEHNR, CDR2 FQNEAQ (reference sequence). This CDR3 contains 16 residues. Written as DNA, the CDR3 is TGTGCCAGCAGCTTAGTTGGAGGGGTTGGCAATCAGCCCCAGCATTTT. Its translation: CASSLVGGVGNQPQHF.

V is TRBV27 and J is TRBJ1-2, with 8 bases aligning to TRBD1. The CDR3 has 14 amino acids. The V gene's germline CDR1 is MNHEY and CDR2 SMNVEV (reference sequence). V lost 5 bases, J lost 4 bases, and 6 bases stayed unmatched. The CDR3 DNA reads TGTGCCAGCAGTAAGACAGGGGTCGGCTATGGCTACACCTTC. It encodes CASSKTGVGYGYTF.

This clone was observed a few times. The genes are TRBV9 and TRBJ2-5; 7 bases line up with TRBD2. Trimming removed 1 base from V and 3 bases from J; junction bases left unmatched: 9. The CDR3 is made up of 16 amino acids. CDR1 is SGDLS, CDR2 YYNGEE, per germline. The chain's CDR3 is CASSVSIGGGEETQYF. The CDR3, as DNA: TGTGCCAGCAGCGTATCGATTGGGGGAGGGGAAGAGACCCAGTACTTC.

This chain connects TRBV29-1 to TRBJ2-2; TRBD1 agrees at 10 bases. Germline CDR1 and CDR2: SQVTM and ANQGSEA. This CDR3 is 13 amino acids long. The J segment lost 4 bases and the V segment lost 4 bases, leaving 0 bases of the junction unmatched. The CDR3 here is CSVGTGGTGELFF. CDR3 DNA sequence: TGCAGCGTTGGGACAGGGGGCACCGGGGAGCTGTTTTTT.

The sample holds one count of this clone. The chain joins TRBV4-1 to TRBJ1-4; D is unclear. Deletions cut 2 bases from V and 10 bases from J, with 11 bases between. Germline assignment: CDR1 MGHRA and CDR2 YSYEKL. The CDR3 has 13 amino acids. The CDR3 sequence: CASSQKGGRKLFF. DNA of the CDR3: TGCGCCAGCAGCCAAAAGGGAGGGCGAAAACTGTTTTTT.

The chain recombines TRBV6-1 with TRBJ1-5, with D possibly matching TRBD1 (6 bases). V was shortened by 3 bases and J by 2 bases, with 8 bases between the two germline ends. From germline, CDR1 is MNHNS and CDR2 SASEGT. The CDR3 covers 14 residues. The CDR3 nucleotides read TGTGCCAGCAGTGACCCAGGGGGCAATCAGCCCCAGCATTTT. It yields the protein CASSDPGGNQPQHF.

CDR3 protein: CASSPDSRPYEQYF. CDR3 DNA sequence: TGTGCCAGCTCACCTGACAGCCGGCCCTACGAGCAGTACTTC. The gene calls are TRBV18 and TRBJ2-7, with D possibly TRBD1 on 5 matching bases. CDR1 is KGHSH and CDR2 is LQKENI in the germline V gene. V was shortened by 3 bases and J by 2 bases, with 11 bases between the two germline ends. The length of the CDR3 is 14 residues.

The chain has TRBV4-1 and TRBJ2-5; maybe TRBD2 (6 bases). The CDR3 totals 13 residues. Germline assignment: CDR1 MGHRA and CDR2 YSYEKL. Trimming pared 4 bases from V and 1 base from J, leaving 7 bases between. As DNA, the CDR3 is TGCGCCAGCAGCCCGGGACTCCAAGAGACCCAGTACTTC. As protein: CASSPGLQETQYF.

V is TRBV2 and J is TRBJ2-5; TRBD1 matches 7 bases. The germline gives CDR1 SNHLY, CDR2 FYNNEI. Germline trimming cut 5 bases from V and 5 bases from J; bases unmatched to any gene: 11. The CDR3 contains 15 residues. CDR3: CASSFDREPVETQYF. The CDR3 DNA is TGTGCCAGCAGTTTTGACAGGGAGCCCGTGGAGACCCAGTACTTC.

This clone was picked up a small number of times. The chain's CDR3 is CASSQEGAGDGTQHF. In nucleotides, the CDR3 is TGTGCCAGCAGCCAAGAGGGGGCAGGGGACGGGACCCAGCATTTT. The gene calls are TRBV3-1 (or the pseudogene TRBV3-2) and TRBJ1-5; D perhaps matches TRBD1 (6 bases). The CDR3 extends over 15 amino acids. V lost 0 bases to trimming and J lost 11 bases, with 17 bases between them. CDR1 and CDR2 from the germline V gene are LGHDT and YNNKEL (reference sequence).